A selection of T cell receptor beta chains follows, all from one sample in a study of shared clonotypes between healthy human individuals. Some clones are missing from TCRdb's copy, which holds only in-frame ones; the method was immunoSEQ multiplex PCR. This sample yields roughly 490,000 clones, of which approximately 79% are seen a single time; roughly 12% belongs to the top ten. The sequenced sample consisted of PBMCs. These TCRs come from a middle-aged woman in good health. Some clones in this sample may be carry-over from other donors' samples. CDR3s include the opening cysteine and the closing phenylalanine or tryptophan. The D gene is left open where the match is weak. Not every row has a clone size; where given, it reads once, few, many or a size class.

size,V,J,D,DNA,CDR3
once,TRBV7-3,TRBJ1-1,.,TGTGCCAGCAGCTTAGTTGGGGGAAGTAATGAAGCTTTCTTT,CASSLVGGSNEAFF
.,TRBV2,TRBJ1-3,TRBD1,TGTGCCAGTCGACAGGGGACTGGAAACACCATATATTTT,CASRQGTGNTIYF
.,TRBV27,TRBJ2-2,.,TGTGCCAGCAGTTTACGGGTTGGACAGGAGGGCGGGGAGCTGTTTTTT,CASSLRVGQEGGELFF
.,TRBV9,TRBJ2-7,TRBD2,TGTGCCAGCAGCGGCGGACTAGCGGGAGGGCGGGCCCACGAGCAGTACTTC,CASSGGLAGGRAHEQYF
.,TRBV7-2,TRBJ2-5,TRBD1,TGTGCCAGCAGCTGGGAGACAGGGGGAGGTAGAGAGACCCAGTACTTC,CASSWETGGGRETQYF
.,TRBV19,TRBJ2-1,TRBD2,TGTGCCAGTAGTATAGGTACCGGGACTAGCTACGATGAGCAGTTCTTC,CASSIGTGTSYDEQFF
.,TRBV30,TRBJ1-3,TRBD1,TGTGCCTGGGAAAGGGGGCTCTCTGGAAACACCATATATTTT,CAWERGLSGNTIYF
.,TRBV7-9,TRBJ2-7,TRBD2,TGTGCCAGCAGCTTAACCCCGCCTAGCGGGAGATCCGGCGAGCAGTACTTC,CASSLTPPSGRSGEQYF
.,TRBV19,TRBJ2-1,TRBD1,TGTGCCAGTAGTATTTCGACAGGGGGTCGAGATGAGCAGTTCTTC,CASSISTGGRDEQFF
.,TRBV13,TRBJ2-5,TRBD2,TGTGCCAGCAGCCGAGGACTAGCGGGTTTGGGCCAAGAGACCCAGTACTTC,CASSRGLAGLGQETQYF
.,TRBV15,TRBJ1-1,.,TGTGCCACCAGCAGAGAACGGCAGAACACTGAAGCTTTCTTT,CATSRERQNTEAFF
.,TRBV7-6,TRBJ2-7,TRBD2,TGTGCCAGCAGCTTTGGGCCGAGCGGGAGCGGGGAGCAGTACTTC,CASSFGPSGSGEQYF
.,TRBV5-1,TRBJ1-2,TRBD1,TGCGCCAGCAGCTTGGAGGGACAGGCTTATGGCTACACCTTC,CASSLEGQAYGYTF
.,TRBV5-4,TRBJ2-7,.,TGTGCCAGCAGCCCGTCAGGGGCTACCTCGCAGTACTTC,CASSPSGATSQYF
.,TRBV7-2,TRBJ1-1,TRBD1,TGTGCCAGCAGCCTGTTCCGGGGGCAGGGGGGCACTGAAGCTTTCTTT,CASSLFRGQGGTEAFF
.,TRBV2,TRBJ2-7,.,TGTGCCAGTACCCCAAGCTCCTACGAGCAGTACTTC,CASTPSSYEQYF
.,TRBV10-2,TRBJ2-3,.,TGCGCCAGCAGATCGGTGTTGGGGGAAGATACGCAGTATTTT,CASRSVLGEDTQYF
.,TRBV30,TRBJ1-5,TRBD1,TGTGCCTGGAGCGGGGACAGGACAGGGATAAGAGGAGGTCAGCCCCAGCATTTT,CAWSGDRTGIRGGQPQHF
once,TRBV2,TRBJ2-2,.,TGTGCCAGCGGACAATACAGGGACACCGGGGAGCTGTTTTTT,CASGQYRDTGELFF
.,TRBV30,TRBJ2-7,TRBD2,TGTGCCTGGAGTGTCCGGCGGGAGCCCCACGAGCAGTACTTC,CAWSVRREPHEQYF
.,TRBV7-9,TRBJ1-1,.,TGTGCCAGCAGCTTCGACCCGAACACTGAAGCTTTCTTT,CASSFDPNTEAFF
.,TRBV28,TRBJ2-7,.,TGTGCCAGCACCCTTACTGGACCCAACTACGAGCAGTACTTC,CASTLTGPNYEQYF
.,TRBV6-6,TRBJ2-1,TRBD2,TGTGCCAGCGGGTTTAGCGGGAAAGACAATGAGCAGTTCTTC,CASGFSGKDNEQFF
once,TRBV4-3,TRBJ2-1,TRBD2,TGCGCCAGCAGCCAAGAGAACCCAGCGGGAGGCGGAGAGCAGTTCTTC,CASSQENPAGGGEQFF
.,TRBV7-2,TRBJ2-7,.,TGTGCCAGCAGCTCCGGGACAACCTACGAGCAGTACTTC,CASSSGTTYEQYF
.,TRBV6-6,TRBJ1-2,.,TGTGCCAGCAGTTACTCAGGGTATGGCTACACCTTC,CASSYSGYGYTF
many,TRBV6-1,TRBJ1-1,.,TGTGCCAGCAGTGATTGGGGCAGGGAGAACACTGAAGCTTTCTTT,CASSDWGRENTEAFF
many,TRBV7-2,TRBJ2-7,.,TGTGCCAGCAGCTTATGGTACGAGCAGTACTTC,CASSLWYEQYF
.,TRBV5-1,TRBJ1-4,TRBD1,TGCGCCAGCAGCTTGTCGACGGGACAGGGCTATGAAAAACTGTTTTTT,CASSLSTGQGYEKLFF
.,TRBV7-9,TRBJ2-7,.,TGTGCCAGCAGCTTAGGGGACACCCTTTCGTACTACGAGCAGTACTTC,CASSLGDTLSYYEQYF
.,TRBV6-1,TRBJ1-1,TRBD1,TGTGCCAGCAGTCCCGGACAGGGCTTGGCCACTGAAGCTTTCTTT,CASSPGQGLATEAFF
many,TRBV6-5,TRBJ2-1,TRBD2,TGTGCCAGCAGTTCCGGGGGGGGGAGCCCCTACAATGAGCAGTTCTTC,CASSSGGGSPYNEQFF
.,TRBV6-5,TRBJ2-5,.,TGTGCCAGCAGTTACCGGGACGGGACCCAGTACTTC,CASSYRDGTQYF
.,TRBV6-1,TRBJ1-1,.,TGTGCCAGCAGTGAGGCACCCCGGGGTGAAGCTTTCTTT,CASSEAPRGEAFF
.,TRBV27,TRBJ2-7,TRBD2,TGTGCCAGCAGTCAATCTAGCGGGAGGGTAAGCGAGCAGTACTTC,CASSQSSGRVSEQYF
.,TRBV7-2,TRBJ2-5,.,TGTGCCAGCAGCTCCCCCGGGACGCAAGAGACCCAGTACTTC,CASSSPGTQETQYF
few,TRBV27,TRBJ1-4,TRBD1,TGTGCCAGCAGCCTAAACCAACAGGGGTACTCATCTGAAAAACTGTTTTTT,CASSLNQQGYSSEKLFF